The rows below give T cell receptor beta chains drawn from one sample of a study of beta chain features in type 1 diabetes. Using immunoSEQ multiplex PCR, the repertoire was profiled, and TCRdb retains in-frame clones only, with some absent. Found here are some 350,000 clones, 8% to 10% of them singletons; the top ten hold roughly 0.6%. What was sequenced was central memory CD4+ T cells from blood. These receptors originate from a young man with type 1 diabetes. The CDR3 runs from the conserved cysteine through the conserved F or W. A D gene is named only where the DNA matches it firmly. A row's size may be missing; if present it is once, few, many or a size class.

d_gene: NA; v_gene: TRBV5-1; abundance: few; j_gene: TRBJ1-1; CDR3aa: CASSVDPNTEAFF; CDR3nt: TGCGCCAGCAGTGTAGACCCGAACACTGAAGCTTTCTTT
d_gene: NA; v_gene: TRBV4-1; abundance: few; j_gene: TRBJ1-2; CDR3aa: CASEPTGRGDYGYTF; CDR3nt: TGCGCCAGCGAACCTACGGGGAGGGGAGACTATGGCTACACCTTC
d_gene: TRBD1; v_gene: TRBV30; abundance: NA; j_gene: TRBJ2-7; CDR3aa: CAWTLRTGDYEQYF; CDR3nt: TGTGCCTGGACCCTAAGGACAGGGGATTACGAGCAGTACTTC
d_gene: NA; v_gene: TRBV19; abundance: few; j_gene: TRBJ2-5; CDR3aa: CASNDGRYQETQYF; CDR3nt: TGTGCCAGTAATGACGGGCGGTACCAAGAGACCCAGTACTTC
d_gene: NA; v_gene: TRBV28; abundance: NA; j_gene: TRBJ1-3; CDR3aa: CASSSQRNTIYF; CDR3nt: TGTGCCAGCAGTTCCCAGCGGAACACCATATATTTT
d_gene: TRBD1; v_gene: TRBV27; abundance: few; j_gene: TRBJ1-5; CDR3aa: CASSFLGQGARQPQHF; CDR3nt: TGTGCCAGCAGCTTTTTAGGACAGGGGGCTCGTCAGCCCCAGCATTTT
d_gene: NA; v_gene: TRBV18; abundance: many; j_gene: TRBJ2-3; CDR3aa: CASSPTPAPTDTQYF; CDR3nt: TGTGCCAGCTCACCGACTCCCGCCCCCACAGATACGCAGTATTTT
d_gene: NA; v_gene: TRBV4-1; abundance: NA; j_gene: TRBJ1-2; CDR3aa: CASSQSDSHYGYTF; CDR3nt: TGTGCCAGCAGCCAAAGTGATTCGCACTATGGCTACACCTTC
d_gene: TRBD2; v_gene: TRBV28; abundance: few; j_gene: TRBJ2-3; CDR3aa: CASSTSGTDTQYF; CDR3nt: TGTGCCAGCAGTACTAGCGGCACAGATACGCAGTATTTT
d_gene: TRBD1; v_gene: TRBV5-6; abundance: NA; j_gene: TRBJ2-3; CDR3aa: CASSWWTGGETDTQYF; CDR3nt: TGTGCCAGCAGCTGGTGGACAGGGGGCGAGACAGATACGCAGTATTTT
d_gene: NA; v_gene: TRBV11-3; abundance: NA; j_gene: TRBJ1-3; CDR3aa: CASSSESGNTIYF; CDR3nt: TGTGCCAGCAGCTCCGAGAGCGGAAACACCATATATTTT
d_gene: NA; v_gene: TRBV9; abundance: few; j_gene: TRBJ1-5; CDR3aa: CASSVGRGGQPQHF; CDR3nt: TGTGCCAGCAGCGTAGGCAGGGGAGGTCAGCCCCAGCATTTT
d_gene: TRBD1; v_gene: TRBV9; abundance: few; j_gene: TRBJ1-2; CDR3aa: CASSVQDRAWEGYTF; CDR3nt: TGTGCCAGCAGCGTTCAAGACAGGGCTTGGGAAGGCTACACCTTC
d_gene: TRBD1; v_gene: TRBV6-5; abundance: few; j_gene: TRBJ2-7; CDR3aa: CASSSRDREEQYF; CDR3nt: TGTGCCAGCAGTTCCAGGGACAGGGAGGAGCAGTACTTC
d_gene: NA; v_gene: TRBV27; abundance: few; j_gene: TRBJ1-5; CDR3aa: CASSPSPRSQPQHF; CDR3nt: TGTGCCAGCAGTCCGTCCCCCCGGTCCCAGCCCCAGCATTTT
d_gene: NA; v_gene: TRBV5-8; abundance: few; j_gene: TRBJ2-3; CDR3aa: CASSLVVEGPDTQYF; CDR3nt: TGTGCCAGCAGCTTGGTCGTCGAGGGCCCAGATACGCAGTATTTT
d_gene: TRBD1; v_gene: TRBV28; abundance: NA; j_gene: TRBJ1-5; CDR3aa: CASRPTGVRNQPQHF; CDR3nt: TGTGCCAGCAGGCCGACAGGGGTTCGCAATCAGCCCCAGCATTTT
d_gene: TRBD2; v_gene: TRBV13; abundance: NA; j_gene: TRBJ2-6; CDR3aa: CASSFQGLAGGPPSGANVLTF; CDR3nt: TGTGCCAGCAGCTTTCAGGGACTAGCGGGAGGGCCCCCCTCTGGGGCCAACGTCCTGACTTTC
d_gene: TRBD2; v_gene: TRBV5-8; abundance: NA; j_gene: TRBJ2-3; CDR3aa: CASSLGAGGGTDTQYF; CDR3nt: TGTGCCAGCAGCTTGGGAGCGGGAGGGGGCACAGATACGCAGTATTTT
d_gene: NA; v_gene: TRBV18; abundance: NA; j_gene: TRBJ2-2; CDR3aa: CASSPPDFGATGELFF; CDR3nt: TGTGCCAGCTCACCACCGGACTTCGGTGCTACCGGGGAGCTGTTTTTT
d_gene: NA; v_gene: TRBV5-1; abundance: NA; j_gene: TRBJ2-7; CDR3aa: CASSLGAETYEQYF; CDR3nt: TGCGCCAGCAGCTTAGGAGCGGAAACCTACGAGCAGTACTTC